Sequencing of this TCR beta chain was carried out in a study of blood T cells in healthy people across ages. PCR was performed a second time for about 6 to 12 cycles using a sample-barcoded 5' primer and a J-beta primer mix. TCRdb itself ran the 5' RACE reads through MiXCR, one entry per CDR3 protein. The table shows roughly 800,000 distinct CDR3 sequences, with over 45% occurring only once. The TCR sequence derives from a man aged 25-45 years in good health. The sample was blood.

The CDR3 is CASSSGSLQETQYF. The CDR3 DNA reads as TGTGCCAGCAGTTCCGGATCCCTCCAAGAGACCCAGTACTTC. This chain joins TRBV6-6 and TRBJ2-5; D call uncertain. The CDR3 covers 14 residues. Germline CDR1 and CDR2: MNHNY and SVGAGI (reference sequence). V lost 4 bases and J lost 1, with 10 bases in between.